This TCR beta chain was documented in a study of cytomegalovirus exposure and HLA in healthy donors. Study-level points and caveats: Among CMV-associated TCR beta chains, most appeared HLA-restricted in a later analysis. Cytomegalovirus-associated status was assigned to 150 to 200 TCR beta chains.

The study ran its PCR with 60 Vbeta and 13 Jbeta primers. TCRdb keeps only in-frame clones here, not all; method: immunoSEQ multiplex PCR. The sample contains approximately 150,000 clones, just under 85% of which appear only once. The donors comprised healthy bone marrow donors. There are a few counts of this clone. Its antigen is undetermined. Per the germline V gene, CDR1 is SEHNR and CDR2 is FQNEAQ (reference sequence). V was cut by 7 bases and J by 3 bases, with 12 bases left in between. This CDR3 contains 13 residues. The J gene is TRBJ1-2, the V gene TRBV7-9; D remains ambiguous. Sequences were obtained from PBMCs. The origin of this receptor is a girl aged 5-17 years in good health and CMV-seropositive. The CDR3 region is CASNPHADYGYTF. Written as DNA, the CDR3 is TGTGCCAGCAACCCACACGCGGACTATGGCTACACCTTC.